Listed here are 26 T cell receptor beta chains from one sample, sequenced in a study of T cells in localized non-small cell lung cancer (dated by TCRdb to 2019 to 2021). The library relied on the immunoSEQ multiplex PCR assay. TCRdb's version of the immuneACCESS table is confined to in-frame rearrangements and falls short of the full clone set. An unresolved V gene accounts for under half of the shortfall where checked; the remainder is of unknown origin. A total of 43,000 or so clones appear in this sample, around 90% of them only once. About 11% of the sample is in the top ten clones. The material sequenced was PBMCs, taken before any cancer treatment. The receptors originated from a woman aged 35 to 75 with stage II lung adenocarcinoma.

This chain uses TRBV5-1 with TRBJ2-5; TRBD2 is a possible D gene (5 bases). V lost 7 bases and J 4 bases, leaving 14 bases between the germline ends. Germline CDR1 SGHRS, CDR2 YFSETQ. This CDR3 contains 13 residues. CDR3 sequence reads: CASSSNGVETQYF. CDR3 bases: TGCGCCAGCTCTTCAAACGGGGTAGAGACCCAGTACTTC.

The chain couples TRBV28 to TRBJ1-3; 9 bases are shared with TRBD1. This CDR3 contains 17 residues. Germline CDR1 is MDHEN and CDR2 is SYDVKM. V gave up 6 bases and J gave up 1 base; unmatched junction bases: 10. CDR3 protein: CASSPPIGTGSGNTIYF. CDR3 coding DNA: TGTGCCAGCAGCCCTCCCATAGGGACAGGGTCTGGAAACACCATATATTTT.

The CDR3, as DNA: TGTGCCAGCTCAGGGACAGACCAAGAGACCCAGTACTTC. Encoded protein: CASSGTDQETQYF. This chain joins TRBV18 and TRBJ2-5; 7 nucleotides match TRBD1. CDR1 and CDR2 from the germline V gene are KGHSH and LQKENI. The trim removed 5 bases at V and 0 bases at J, leaving 0 bases unmatched. CDR3 length: 13 residues.

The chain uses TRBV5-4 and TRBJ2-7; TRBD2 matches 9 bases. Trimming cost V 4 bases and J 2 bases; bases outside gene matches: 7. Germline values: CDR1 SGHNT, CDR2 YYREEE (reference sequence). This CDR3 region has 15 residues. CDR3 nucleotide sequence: TGTGCCAGCAGCCATCCGGCGGGAGGGGCCTACGAGCAGTACTTC. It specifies CASSHPAGGAYEQYF.

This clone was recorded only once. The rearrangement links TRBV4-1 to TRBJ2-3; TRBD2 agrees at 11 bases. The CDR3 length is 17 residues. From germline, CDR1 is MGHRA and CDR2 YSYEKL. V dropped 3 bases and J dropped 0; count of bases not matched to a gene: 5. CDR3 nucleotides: TGCGCCAGCAGCCAGCCTGGGACTAGCGGAAGCACAGATACGCAGTATTTT. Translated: CASSQPGTSGSTDTQYF.

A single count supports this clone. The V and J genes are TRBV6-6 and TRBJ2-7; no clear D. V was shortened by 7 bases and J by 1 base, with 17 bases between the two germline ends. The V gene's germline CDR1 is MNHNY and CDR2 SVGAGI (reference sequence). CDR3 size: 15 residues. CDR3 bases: TGTGCCAGCACCGATCAAGTCAAAGGTTCCTACGAGCAGTACTTC. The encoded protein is CASTDQVKGSYEQYF.

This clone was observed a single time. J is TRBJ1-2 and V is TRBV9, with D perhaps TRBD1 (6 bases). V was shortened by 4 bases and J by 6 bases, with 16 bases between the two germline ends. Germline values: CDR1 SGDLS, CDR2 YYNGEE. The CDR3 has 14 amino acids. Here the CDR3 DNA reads TGTGCCAGCAGCCCAACGACAGGAACGGATGGCTACACCTTC. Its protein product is CASSPTTGTDGYTF.

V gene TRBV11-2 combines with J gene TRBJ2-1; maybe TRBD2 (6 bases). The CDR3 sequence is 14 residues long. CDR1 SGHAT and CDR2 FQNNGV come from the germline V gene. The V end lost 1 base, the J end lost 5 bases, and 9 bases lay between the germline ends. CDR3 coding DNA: TGTGCCAGCAGCTTAGGCGGGGCTGACAATGAGCAGTTCTTC. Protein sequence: CASSLGGADNEQFF.

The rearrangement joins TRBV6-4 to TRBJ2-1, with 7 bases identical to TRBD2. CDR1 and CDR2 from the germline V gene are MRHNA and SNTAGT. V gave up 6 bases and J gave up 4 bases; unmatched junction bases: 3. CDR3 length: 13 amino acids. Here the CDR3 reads CASSTSEYNEQFF. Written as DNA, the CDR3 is TGTGCCAGCAGCACTAGCGAATACAATGAGCAGTTCTTC.

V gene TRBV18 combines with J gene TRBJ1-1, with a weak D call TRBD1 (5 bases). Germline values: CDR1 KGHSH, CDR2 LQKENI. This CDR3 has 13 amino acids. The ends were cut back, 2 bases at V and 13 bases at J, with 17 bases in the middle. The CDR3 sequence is CASSPFSGRRGFF. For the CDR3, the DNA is TGTGCCAGCTCACCATTTTCGGGACGCCGAGGTTTCTTT. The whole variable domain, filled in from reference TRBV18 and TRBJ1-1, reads NAGVMQNPRHLVRRRGQEARLRCSPMKGHSHVYWYRQLPEEGLKFMVYLQKENIIDESGMPKERFSAEFPKEGPSILRIQQVVRGDSAAYFCASSPFSGRRGFFGQGTRLTVV.

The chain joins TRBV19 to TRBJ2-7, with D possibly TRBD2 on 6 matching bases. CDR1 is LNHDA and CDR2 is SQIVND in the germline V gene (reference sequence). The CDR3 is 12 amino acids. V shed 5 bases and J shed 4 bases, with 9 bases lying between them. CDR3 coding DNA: TGTGCCAGTAGTGGGGACTCGTACGAGCAGTACTTC. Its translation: CASSGDSYEQYF.

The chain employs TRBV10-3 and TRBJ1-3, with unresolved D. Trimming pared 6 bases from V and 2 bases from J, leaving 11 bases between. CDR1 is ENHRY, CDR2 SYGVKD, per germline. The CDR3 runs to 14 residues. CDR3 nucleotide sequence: TGTGCCATCAGGCAAGGGTCCCCTGGAAACACCATATATTTT. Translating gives CAIRQGSPGNTIYF.

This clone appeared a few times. The CDR3 DNA reads as TGTGCCAGCAGTGCAAGTAGATTGGATCCCTACAATGAGCAGTTCTTC. Translation gives CASSASRLDPYNEQFF. V and J are TRBV9 and TRBJ2-1; the D is unclear. The CDR3 contains 16 residues. Germline CDR1 reads SGDLS; CDR2 reads YYNGEE. V was clipped by 5 bases and J by 2 bases, with 17 bases between them.

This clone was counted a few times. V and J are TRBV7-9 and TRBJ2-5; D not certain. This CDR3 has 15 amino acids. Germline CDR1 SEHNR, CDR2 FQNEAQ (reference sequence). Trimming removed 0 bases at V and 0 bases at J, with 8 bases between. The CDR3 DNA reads TGTGCCAGCAGCTTAGCAGGCCCGTACCAAGAGACCCAGTACTTC. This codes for CASSLAGPYQETQYF. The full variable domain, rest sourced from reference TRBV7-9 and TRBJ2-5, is DTGVSQNPRHKITKRGQNVTFRCDPISEHNRLYWYRQTLGQGPEFLTYFQNEAQLEKSRLLSDRFSAERPKGSFSTLEIQRTEQGDSAMYLCASSLAGPYQETQYFGPGTRLLVL.

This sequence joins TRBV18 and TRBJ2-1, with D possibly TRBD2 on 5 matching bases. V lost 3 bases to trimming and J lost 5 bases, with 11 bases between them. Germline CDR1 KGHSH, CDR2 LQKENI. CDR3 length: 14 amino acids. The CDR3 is CASSPPSPNNEQFF. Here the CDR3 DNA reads TGTGCCAGCTCACCGCCTAGCCCGAACAATGAGCAGTTCTTC.

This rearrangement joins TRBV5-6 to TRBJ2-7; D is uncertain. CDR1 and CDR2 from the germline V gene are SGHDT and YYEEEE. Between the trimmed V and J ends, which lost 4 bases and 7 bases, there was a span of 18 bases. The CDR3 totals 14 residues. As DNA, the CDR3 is TGTGCCAGCAGCCGCCAGATCTTTGTGGGGGAGCAGTACTTC. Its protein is CASSRQIFVGEQYF.

CDR3 amino acids: CATCRAGDPPNEQFF. The CDR3 DNA is TGTGCCACCTGTCGAGCGGGAGACCCCCCCAATGAGCAGTTCTTC. This chain connects TRBV5-8 to TRBJ2-1; the match to TRBD2 covers 8 bases. The V gene's germline CDR1 is SGHTS and CDR2 YDEGEE. V was clipped by 9 bases and J by 6 bases; unmatched bases: 14. The CDR3 loop spans 15 amino acids.

CDR3 sequence reads: CSVYTGHYGYTF. In nucleotides, the CDR3 is TGCAGCGTTTATACAGGCCACTATGGCTACACCTTC. The chain is built from TRBV29-1 and TRBJ1-2, with D possibly TRBD1 on 5 matching bases. In germline, CDR1 is SQVTM, CDR2 ANQGSEA. V lost 5 bases to trimming and J lost 3 bases, with 10 bases between them. The CDR3 spans 12 residues.

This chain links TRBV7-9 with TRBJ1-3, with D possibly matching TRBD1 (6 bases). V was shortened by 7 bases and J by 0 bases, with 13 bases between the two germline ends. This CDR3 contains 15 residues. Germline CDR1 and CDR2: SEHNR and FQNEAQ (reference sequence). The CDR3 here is CASKGQGGSGNTIYF. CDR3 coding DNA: TGTGCCAGCAAAGGACAAGGGGGCTCTGGAAACACCATATATTTT.

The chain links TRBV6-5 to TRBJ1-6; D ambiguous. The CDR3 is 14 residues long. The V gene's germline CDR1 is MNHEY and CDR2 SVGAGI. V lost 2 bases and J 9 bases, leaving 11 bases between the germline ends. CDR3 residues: CASSYRRLASPLHF. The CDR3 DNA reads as TGTGCCAGCAGTTACAGACGACTAGCTTCACCCCTCCACTTT.

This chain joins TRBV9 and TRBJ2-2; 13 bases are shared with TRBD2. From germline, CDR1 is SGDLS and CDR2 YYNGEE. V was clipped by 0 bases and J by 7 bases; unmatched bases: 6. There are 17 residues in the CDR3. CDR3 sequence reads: CASSVGLAGGPDGELFF. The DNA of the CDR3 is TGTGCCAGCAGCGTAGGACTAGCGGGAGGTCCGGACGGGGAGCTGTTTTTT.

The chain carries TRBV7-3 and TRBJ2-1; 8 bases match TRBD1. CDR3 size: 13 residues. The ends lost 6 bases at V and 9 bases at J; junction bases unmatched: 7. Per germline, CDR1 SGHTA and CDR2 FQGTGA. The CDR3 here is CASSRQGASEQFF. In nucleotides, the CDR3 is TGTGCCAGCAGTCGGCAGGGGGCGAGTGAGCAGTTCTTC. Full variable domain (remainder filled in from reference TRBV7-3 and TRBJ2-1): GAGVSQTPSNKVTEKGKYVELRCDPISGHTALYWYRQSLGQGPEFLIYFQGTGAADDSGLPNDRFFAVRPEGSVSTLKIQRTERGDSAVYLCASSRQGASEQFFGPGTRLTVL.

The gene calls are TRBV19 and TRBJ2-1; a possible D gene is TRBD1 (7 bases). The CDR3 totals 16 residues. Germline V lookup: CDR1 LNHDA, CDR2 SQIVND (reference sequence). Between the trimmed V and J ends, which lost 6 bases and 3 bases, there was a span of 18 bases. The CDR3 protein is CASRPHGGGNYNEQFF. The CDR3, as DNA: TGTGCCAGTAGGCCTCATGGAGGGGGCAACTACAATGAGCAGTTCTTC. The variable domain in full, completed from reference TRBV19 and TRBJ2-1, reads DGGITQSPKYLFRKEGQNVTLSCEQNLNHDAMYWYRQDPGQGLRLIYYSQIVNDFQKGDIAEGYSVSREKKESFPLTVTSAQKNPTAFYLCASRPHGGGNYNEQFFGPGTRLTVL.

The CDR3 region is CASSVGTRRGWREETQYF. CDR3 bases: TGTGCCAGTAGTGTCGGGACTAGGAGGGGGTGGCGGGAAGAGACCCAGTACTTC. The chain is built from TRBV19 and TRBJ2-5; 8 nucleotides match TRBD2. CDR3 length: 18 residues. Unmatched junction bases numbered 17, after V lost 5 bases and J lost 3 bases. Germline CDR1 and CDR2: LNHDA and SQIVND (reference sequence).

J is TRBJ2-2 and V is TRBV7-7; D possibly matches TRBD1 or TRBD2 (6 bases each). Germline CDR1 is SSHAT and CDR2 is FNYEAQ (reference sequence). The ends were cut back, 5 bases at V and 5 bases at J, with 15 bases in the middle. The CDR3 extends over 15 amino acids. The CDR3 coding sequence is TGTGCCAGCAGCCGCGGAGGGGGTCAAACCGGGGAGCTGTTTTTT. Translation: CASSRGGGQTGELFF.

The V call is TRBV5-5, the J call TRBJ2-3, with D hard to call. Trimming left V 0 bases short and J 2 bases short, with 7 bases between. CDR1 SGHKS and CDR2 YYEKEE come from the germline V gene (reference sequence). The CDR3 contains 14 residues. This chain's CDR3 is CASSLEVITDTQYF. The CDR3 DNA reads TGTGCCAGCAGCTTGGAGGTAATCACAGATACGCAGTATTTT.